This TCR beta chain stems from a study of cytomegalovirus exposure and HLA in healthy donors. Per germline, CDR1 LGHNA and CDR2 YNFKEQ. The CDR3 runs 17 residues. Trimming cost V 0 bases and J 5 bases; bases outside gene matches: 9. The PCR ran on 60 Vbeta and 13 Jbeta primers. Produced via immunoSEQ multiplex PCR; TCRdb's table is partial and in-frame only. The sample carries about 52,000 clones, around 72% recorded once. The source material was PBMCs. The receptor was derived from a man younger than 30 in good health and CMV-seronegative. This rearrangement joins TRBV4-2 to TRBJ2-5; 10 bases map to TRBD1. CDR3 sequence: CASSQETGTGVPETQYF. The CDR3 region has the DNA TGTGCCAGCAGCCAAGAAACCGGGACAGGGGTACCGGAGACCCAGTACTTC.